Below, 15 T cell receptor beta chains from the same sample are listed, as sequenced in a study of T-cell reconstitution after alpha-beta-depleted transplantation in children. During its preparation, the TCRbeta library received unique molecular identifiers. TCRdb independently ran MiXCR on the PCR reads; one entry per CDR3 protein. The sample records some 530,000 distinct CDR3 sequences, under 15% being singletons. The material was PBMCs from the stem cell graft donor, obtained from the stem cell graft. The receptors here all came from a human donor who donated a stem cell graft to a child with combined immunodeficiency.

This clonotype appeared a few times. This chain uses TRBV6-2 or TRBV6-3 with TRBJ2-7, with unresolved D. The CDR3 has 11 residues. Germline CDR1 MNHEY, CDR2 SVGEGT. V was cut by 8 bases and J by 5 bases, with 10 bases left in between. CDR3 coding DNA: TGTGCCAGCCGGGTGGGCAACGAGCAGTACTTC. This translates into CASRVGNEQYF.

The chain combines TRBV3-1 with TRBJ2-7; TRBD1 agrees at 7 bases. The V and J ends lost 4 bases and 4 bases, in that order; junction bases with no gene match: 4. CDR3 size: 13 residues. Germline CDR1 LGHDT, CDR2 YNNKEL (reference sequence). The DNA of the CDR3 is TGTGCCAGCAGCCGCGTACAGGGGTACGAGCAGTACTTC. This translates into CASSRVQGYEQYF.

The chain is built from TRBV6-1 and TRBJ1-6, with TRBD1 as a possible D gene (6 bases). The V gene's germline CDR1 is MNHNS and CDR2 SASEGT. The CDR3 length is 13 residues. Trimming cost V 6 bases and J 9 bases, with 12 bases left between them. CDR3 bases: TGTGCCAGCAGGGGCAGGGGCAGTTCACCCCTCCACTTT. It translates to CASRGRGSSPLHF.

This clonotype was counted only a few times. The rearrangement uses TRBV4-3 and TRBJ1-3; 10 bases fit TRBD1. The V segment lost 4 bases and the J segment 4 bases; nucleotides outside the gene matches: 16. The CDR3 length is 19 residues. From germline, CDR1 is LGHNA and CDR2 YSLEER. CDR3 in amino acids: CASSPMIEPGQGSGNTIYF. For the CDR3, the DNA is TGCGCCAGCAGCCCCATGATCGAACCGGGACAGGGGTCGGGAAACACCATATATTTT.

J is TRBJ1-1 and V is TRBV29-1; D may be TRBD1 (5 bases). The germline CDR1 and CDR2 sequences are SQVTM and ANQGSEA. The CDR3 totals 13 residues. Trimming shortened V by 2 bases and J by 3 bases, and 10 bases separated the two germline ends. CDR3: CSVESGGDTEAFF. For the CDR3, the DNA is TGCAGCGTTGAAAGTGGGGGGGACACTGAAGCTTTCTTT.

Only a few counts were recorded for this clonotype. This chain connects TRBV5-6 to TRBJ2-7; no clear D. Trimming left V 1 base short and J 1 base short, with 6 bases between. Germline V gives CDR1 SGHDT, CDR2 YYEEEE. CDR3 length equals 13 residues. CDR3 in DNA: TGTGCCAGCAGCTTGCTCCATTCCTACGAGCAGTACTTC. Translation: CASSLLHSYEQYF.

V and J are TRBV7-3 and TRBJ2-7; tentative D call: TRBD1 (6 bases). The CDR3 runs 15 residues. V lost 5 bases, J lost 0 bases, and 14 bases lay in between. From germline, CDR1 is SGHTA and CDR2 FQGTGA. CDR3 sequence: CASSLTGSSSYEQYF. The CDR3 DNA reads TGTGCCAGCAGCCTCACAGGGTCGAGCTCCTACGAGCAGTACTTC.

This clonotype came up a few times. The V call is TRBV7-9, the J call TRBJ1-2; the D is unclear. From germline, CDR1 is SEHNR and CDR2 FQNEAQ (reference sequence). This CDR3 region has 16 residues. V was clipped by 3 bases and J by 4 bases, with 18 bases between them. CDR3 nucleotide sequence: TGTGCCAGCAGCTTCCCCCTCACGACTGAACTCTATGGCTACACCTTC. Translating gives CASSFPLTTELYGYTF.

V gene TRBV7-6 combines with J gene TRBJ2-1; 11 bases fit TRBD1. In germline, CDR1 is SGHVS, CDR2 FNYEAQ. This CDR3 is built from 17 residues. V trimming: 5 bases; J trimming: 5 bases; junction bases outside the gene matches: 11. DNA for the CDR3: TGTGCCAGCAGCCTGCCCCGGGACAGGGGGTTCGACAATGAGCAGTTCTTC. It encodes CASSLPRDRGFDNEQFF.

The chain is built from TRBV12-3 or TRBV12-4 and TRBJ2-3, with D tentatively TRBD1 or TRBD2 (5 bases each). There are 13 residues in the CDR3. The V end was cut by 7 bases, the J end by 1 base, with 9 bases between. CDR3 residues: CASKGTGTDTQYF. Here the CDR3 DNA reads TGTGCCAGCAAAGGGACGGGCACAGATACGCAGTATTTT.

The sample holds a few counts of this clonotype. CDR3 in DNA: TGTGCCAGCAGAATGACGGGACTAAGATACAATGAGCAGTTCTTC. It translates to CASRMTGLRYNEQFF. The gene calls are TRBV11-1 and TRBJ2-1; 7 bases are shared with TRBD2. With V trimmed by 6 bases and J by 4 bases, 9 bases remained unmatched. The CDR3 has 15 amino acids. Germline V gives CDR1 SGHAT, CDR2 FQDESV (reference sequence).

This chain joins TRBV9 and TRBJ2-3; 10 bases fit TRBD1. The trim removed 3 bases at V and 4 bases at J, leaving 2 bases unmatched. The CDR3 is made up of 14 amino acids. Looked up from germline, CDR1 is SGDLS and CDR2 is YYNGEE. CDR3 residues: CASSAGQGPDTQYF. CDR3 in DNA: TGTGCCAGCAGCGCGGGACAGGGGCCAGATACGCAGTATTTT.

Only a few counts were recorded for this clonotype. This chain joins TRBV29-1 and TRBJ2-5; D perhaps matches TRBD1 (7 bases). Trimming pared 0 bases from V and 5 bases from J, leaving 19 bases between. Germline V CDR1 and CDR2: SQVTM, ANQGSEA. There are 16 residues in the CDR3. The CDR3 region has the DNA TGCAGCGTTGAAGATGGAGGGGCCACAGGGGCGGAGACCCAGTACTTC. Its translation: CSVEDGGATGAETQYF.

The rearrangement joins TRBV12-5 to TRBJ2-3; 7 bases line up with TRBD2. V shed 3 bases, J shed 3 bases, and the junction held 15 bases outside the gene matches. CDR3 size: 18 residues. Germline lookup yields CDR1 LGHNT and CDR2 FRNRAP. CDR3 DNA: TGTGCTAGTGGTTTTGGTCCTGGGGGAGGGCGGGATACAGATACGCAGTATTTT. It specifies CASGFGPGGGRDTDTQYF. Using reference TRBV12-5 and TRBJ2-3 for the parts outside the CDR3, the full variable domain is DARVTQTPRHKVTEMGQEVTMRCQPILGHNTVFWYRQTMMQGLELLAYFRNRAPLDDSGMPKDRFSAEMPDATLATLKIQPSEPRDSAVYFCASGFGPGGGRDTDTQYFGPGTRLTVL.

This clonotype was detected ten times or more. The chain carries TRBV6-2 or TRBV6-3 and TRBJ2-1, with D possibly being TRBD1 or TRBD2 (5 bases each). Between the trimmed V and J ends, which lost 3 bases and 9 bases, there was a span of 15 bases. Per the germline V gene, CDR1 is MNHEY and CDR2 is SVGEGT. The CDR3 extends over 14 amino acids. The CDR3 is CASSYEGRFVEQFF. The DNA for the CDR3 is TGTGCCAGCAGTTATGAGGGGCGGTTTGTTGAGCAGTTCTTC.